These T cell receptor beta chains were read from a single sample in a study of blood T cell repertoires in COVID-19. The data were produced by immunoSEQ multiplex PCR, yet TCRdb's version contains in-frame clones alone and is incomplete. The table records some 120,000 clones, 88% of them present only once. Material: peripheral blood. These receptors originate from a human donor in a cohort sampled during active COVID-19. Each CDR3 is given with its conserved first and last residue. D genes are given only for firm matches. Clone size is shown for a subset of rows, as once, few, many or a class of expanded clone.

j_call | d_call | clone_size | v_call | cdr3_nt | cdr3_aa
TRBJ2-7 | TRBD2 | NA | TRBV28 | TGTGCCAGCACCACCGCTAGCGGGAACTCCTACGAGCAGTACTTC | CASTTASGNSYEQYF
TRBJ1-1 | NA | NA | TRBV28 | TGTGCCAGCAGCTACAGGGTGAACACTGAAGCTTTCTTT | CASSYRVNTEAFF
TRBJ1-1 | NA | NA | TRBV7-8 | TGTGCCAGCAGTTCCAGGGCGCTGAACACTGAAGCTTTCTTT | CASSSRALNTEAFF
TRBJ1-6 | NA | NA | TRBV2 | TGTGCCAGCAGTGTCGACAGGAGCTCCTATAATTCACCCCTCCACTTT | CASSVDRSSYNSPLHF
TRBJ1-5 | NA | NA | TRBV18 | TGTGCCAGCTCACCCCAGGATTATCAGCCCCAGCATTTT | CASSPQDYQPQHF
TRBJ1-2 | NA | NA | TRBV3-1/TRBV3-2 | TGTGCCAGCAGCCCAGGGGTCGCCTATGGCTACACCTTC | CASSPGVAYGYTF
TRBJ1-1 | NA | NA | TRBV18 | TGTGCCAGCTCCCGCGGAGAGCCACCTGAAGCTTTCTTT | CASSRGEPPEAFF
TRBJ2-2 | TRBD1 | NA | TRBV27 | TGTGCCAGCAGAGGGACAGCGCGCCACGGGGAGCTGTTTTTT | CASRGTARHGELFF
TRBJ1-6 | NA | NA | TRBV19 | TGTGCCAGTAAAACCAGCTCCTATAATTCACCCCTCCACTTT | CASKTSSYNSPLHF
TRBJ2-3 | TRBD2 | NA | TRBV28 | TGTGCCAGCAGTCTTAGCGGGAGAGACACAGATACGCAGTATTTT | CASSLSGRDTDTQYF
TRBJ2-6 | NA | NA | TRBV5-4 | TGTGCCAGCAGCCAGCCGGGGTGGGGGGCCAACGTCCTGACTTTC | CASSQPGWGANVLTF
TRBJ2-5 | NA | NA | TRBV10-3 | TGTGCCATCAGGGAGGACTACGAGGAGACCCAGTACTTC | CAIREDYEETQYF
TRBJ2-1 | NA | NA | TRBV6-4 | TGTGCCAGCAGTGAAAGCGTTCAGAGTGAGCAGTTCTTC | CASSESVQSEQFF
TRBJ2-1 | TRBD2 | NA | TRBV30 | TGTGCCTGGAGTGGGATCATAAATAGCGGGGGGATGACCTACAATGAGCAGTTCTTC | CAWSGIINSGGMTYNEQFF
TRBJ1-1 | NA | NA | TRBV5-4 | TGTGCCAGCAGCTTGTGGCAGGGGCGAGGCACTGAAGCTTTCTTT | CASSLWQGRGTEAFF
TRBJ2-4 | TRBD1 | NA | TRBV3-1/TRBV3-2 | TGTGCCAGCAGCCCGGGACAGGGCAAAAACATTCAGTACTTC | CASSPGQGKNIQYF
TRBJ2-6 | NA | once | TRBV2 | TGTGCCAGCAGTGGACAGCCAGCGGGGGCCAACGTCCTGACTTTC | CASSGQPAGANVLTF
TRBJ2-5 | NA | NA | TRBV21-1 | TGTGCCAGCATTGTGGCGGATACTAGCGGTGGCTGGCACCAAGAGACCCAGTACTTC | CASIVADTSGGWHQETQYF
TRBJ2-7 | TRBD2 | NA | TRBV19 | TGTGCCAGTAGTACCTCAGCGGGAGGGAGGGAGCAGTACTTC | CASSTSAGGREQYF
TRBJ2-7 | NA | NA | TRBV5-1 | TGCGCCAGCAGCGCGGGACCCACCTACGAGCAGTACTTC | CASSAGPTYEQYF
TRBJ1-2 | NA | few | TRBV5-4 | TGTGCCAGCAGCTTGGTGTCAGATTATGGCTACACCTTC | CASSLVSDYGYTF
TRBJ2-5 | NA | NA | TRBV5-1 | TGCGCCAGCAGCTTAGGGGACACCCAAGAGACCCAGTACTTC | CASSLGDTQETQYF
TRBJ2-1 | TRBD2 | few | TRBV20-1 | TGCAGTGCTAGTATCCCGCGGGGGGGCTTTAATGAGCAGTTCTTC | CSASIPRGGFNEQFF
TRBJ2-7 | TRBD1 | NA | TRBV28 | TGTGCCAGCAGTCCACAGGGGCGAGGCTGGGAGCAGTACTTC | CASSPQGRGWEQYF
TRBJ2-1 | NA | NA | TRBV21-1 | TGTGCCAGCAGTTCCTCAAGGGAGAGTACCTACAATGAGCAGTTCTTC | CASSSSRESTYNEQFF
TRBJ2-3 | TRBD1 | NA | TRBV5-1 | TGCGCCAGCAGCTCCCTCGAAGGGGGCGCTAGCACAGATACGCAGTATTTT | CASSSLEGGASTDTQYF
TRBJ2-3 | TRBD2 | few | TRBV5-4 | TGTGCCAGCAGCTTGGCAAGCGGGAGGGCGATAACAGATACGCAGTATTTT | CASSLASGRAITDTQYF
TRBJ2-1 | NA | NA | TRBV19 | TGTGCCAGTAGCCCGGAGGAGGGGAACAATGAGCAGTTCTTC | CASSPEEGNNEQFF
TRBJ1-1 | NA | NA | TRBV18 | TGTGCCAGCTCACAGTCTATTTCGACTGAAGCTTTCTTT | CASSQSISTEAFF
TRBJ2-5 | NA | few | TRBV4-1 | TGCGCCAGCAGCCAAGGCATAGGAGACGGCTGGCAAGAGACCCAGTACTTC | CASSQGIGDGWQETQYF
TRBJ2-7 | TRBD1 | few | TRBV28 | TGTGCCAGCAGCCAGACAGGGGGCAACGGCTACGAGCAGTACTTC | CASSQTGGNGYEQYF
TRBJ2-5 | TRBD1 | NA | TRBV5-6 | TGTGCCAGCAGCTTTTCCTTAGGACAGGGTATTCCAGAGACCCAGTACTTC | CASSFSLGQGIPETQYF
TRBJ2-1 | NA | NA | TRBV9 | TGTGCCAGCAGCCCCCGACTGAGGAGCTCCTACAATGAGCAGTTCTTC | CASSPRLRSSYNEQFF
TRBJ2-3 | TRBD1 | NA | TRBV15 | TGTGCCACCAGCCTAACAGGGACAGGCACAGATACGCAGTATTTT | CATSLTGTGTDTQYF
TRBJ2-1 | NA | NA | TRBV28 | TGTGCCAGCAGTTTTGCCGGGAGCAATGAGCAGTTCTTC | CASSFAGSNEQFF
TRBJ1-5 | NA | NA | TRBV5-6 | TGTGCCAGCAGCCTCTATAGCAATCAGCCCCAGCATTTT | CASSLYSNQPQHF
TRBJ2-7 | TRBD2 | NA | TRBV5-1 | TGCGCCAGCAGCTTGATCGGTGGGGGGGAGGTCGAGCAGTACTTC | CASSLIGGGEVEQYF
TRBJ2-7 | TRBD2 | NA | TRBV7-2 | TGTGCCAGCAGCTTTTCGGGGACTAGCGGGAGTTTAGCCTACGAGCAGTACTTC | CASSFSGTSGSLAYEQYF
TRBJ2-7 | NA | once | TRBV7-9 | TGTGCCAGCAGCTTAGTCCAGAACGAGCAGTACTTC | CASSLVQNEQYF
TRBJ2-7 | TRBD1 | NA | TRBV14 | TGTGCCAGCAGCCAGGGCATAAGGGGGCAATCCTACGAGCAGTACTTC | CASSQGIRGQSYEQYF
TRBJ2-1 | NA | few | TRBV25-1 | TGTGCCAGCGGGGCGGTAGAGCAGTTCTTC | CASGAVEQFF
TRBJ2-3 | NA | once | TRBV5-1 | TGCGCCAGCAGCTTGGGCGGGGATACGCAGTATTTT | CASSLGGDTQYF
TRBJ2-6 | NA | NA | TRBV18 | TGTGCCAGCTCACCATCCCCAGGGTCGTCCAACGTCCTGACTTTC | CASSPSPGSSNVLTF
TRBJ1-1 | TRBD1 | many | TRBV29-1 | TGCAGCGTTGAAATACAGGGGGGGGCTTTCTTT | CSVEIQGGAFF
TRBJ2-5 | TRBD2 | NA | TRBV5-8 | TGTGCCAGCAGCGAAGTAGCGGGGGGGACAAAAGAGACCCAGTACTTC | CASSEVAGGTKETQYF
TRBJ2-7 | NA | NA | TRBV27 | TGTGCCAGCAGTTTAGATACGGGGACCTACGAGCAGTACTTC | CASSLDTGTYEQYF
TRBJ1-2 | TRBD1 | few | TRBV4-2 | TGTGCCAGCAGCCAAGATATGGGGACAGGACGGAACTATGGCTACACCTTC | CASSQDMGTGRNYGYTF
TRBJ2-3 | TRBD2 | NA | TRBV10-3 | TGTGCCATCACCCCCGGGACTAGCGGTAGCACAGATACGCAGTATTTT | CAITPGTSGSTDTQYF